This T cell receptor (beta chain) was identified in a study of blood T cell repertoires in COVID-19. Study-wide background: Sources were T cells, B-cell-depleted T cells, or PBMCs; the material itself was cDNA or gDNA.

J gave up 6 bases and V 1 base, and 4 bases lay outside the gene matches. The germline CDR1 and CDR2 sequences are MNHNS and SASEGT. The CDR3 loop spans 14 amino acids. Original data processing: Amplifying reference gene primers gave estimates of nucleated cell counts. Generated by immunoSEQ multiplex PCR, the TCRdb table keeps only in-frame clones and is missing some. That table gives V, J and clone size, and the DNA gave D and trimming. Of about 190,000 clones listed, 85% to 90% are singletons. The TCR sequence derives from a man between 45 and 60 years old with acute or convalescent COVID-19. Sequenced material: peripheral blood. The J gene is TRBJ2-7, the V gene TRBV6-1; 9 bases fit TRBD1. The CDR3 DNA reads as TGTGCCAGCAGTGAAGACGGGACAGGGCCCGAGCAGTACGTC. It specifies CASSEDGTGPEQYV.